The entry below describes one T cell receptor (beta chain). Its antigen is as yet unknown. The sample originates from a study of T cell repertoires in cytomegalovirus infection. About the research overall: Public TCR beta signatures were indicative of both CMV infection and a matching HLA type. Study observations and caveats: Cumulative public TCR beta family frequency identified carriers of CMV plus the relevant HLA. In two of eight donors, the top clonotype was HLA-C-restricted CMV-specific.

TCRdb used MiXCR to reprocess the reads, holding one entry per CDR3 protein. The sample has roughly 130,000 distinct CDR3 sequences, roughly 25% seen once. There are 14 residues in the CDR3. Looked up from germline, CDR1 is SGHRS and CDR2 is YFSETQ. Trimming took 2 bases from V and 6 from J, leaving 14 bases between them. Sequenced material: PBMCs, sequenced either directly or after in vitro stimulation (not recorded which). The sequence came from a human donor in good health (CMV status not recorded). Some clones in this sample may be carry-over from other donors' samples. This sequence joins TRBV5-1 and TRBJ1-1, with D perhaps matching TRBD1 (6 bases). DNA for the CDR3: TGCGCCAGCAGCTTAGGAGACAGGCTTCCTGAAGCTTTCTTT. Its protein product is CASSLGDRLPEAFF.